Following are 7 T cell receptor beta chains from one sample sequenced in a study of CD8+CD57+ T cells in acquired aplastic anemia. Genomic DNA templated the TCR beta VDJ and CDR3 profiling. TCRdb reprocessed the reads with MiXCR, giving one entry per CDR3 protein. The table includes fewer than 200,000 distinct CDR3 sequences, approximately 43% detected once. Specimen: sorted CD4+, CD8+, or CD8+CD57+ T cells (not recorded which) from PBMCs. All receptors derive from a human donor in good health.

This sequence joins TRBV6-2 or TRBV6-3 and TRBJ2-7, with D possibly matching TRBD2 (6 bases). Trimming took 1 base from V and 0 from J, leaving 7 bases between them. The length of the CDR3 is 14 residues. Germline V CDR1 and CDR2: MNHEY, SVGEGT. In DNA form, the CDR3 reads TGTGCCAGCAGTTACTTGGAGGGCTCCTACGAGCAGTACTTC. Protein sequence: CASSYLEGSYEQYF.

This clonotype showed up many times. The chain is built from TRBV16 and TRBJ2-3, with 8 bases fitting TRBD2. There are 14 residues in the CDR3. J lost 4 bases, V lost 4 bases, and 4 bases had no gene match. Germline CDR1 and CDR2: KGHSY and FQNENV. Here the CDR3 DNA reads TGTGCCAGCAGCCCGACTAGCGCTTCAGATACGCAGTATTTT. Translating gives CASSPTSASDTQYF. Full variable domain (rest looked up from reference TRBV16 and TRBJ2-3): GEEVAQTPKHLVRGEGQKAKLYCAPIKGHSYVFWYQQVLKNEFKFLISFQNENVFDETGMPKERFSAKCLPNSPCSLEIQATKLEDSAVYFCASSPTSASDTQYFGPGTRLTVL.

This rearrangement joins TRBV7-9 to TRBJ1-5; TRBD1 is a possible D gene (5 bases). CDR3 size: 13 residues. V lost 5 bases, J lost 1 base, and 6 bases lay in between. Per the germline V gene, CDR1 is SEHNR and CDR2 is FQNEAQ (reference sequence). The CDR3 spells CASSGGSNQPQHF. CDR3 in DNA: TGTGCCAGCAGCGGGGGGAGCAATCAGCCCCAGCATTTT.

In its sample, this clonotype was seen many times. This chain links TRBV12-3 or TRBV12-4 with TRBJ2-1, with D unresolved. The CDR3 is 12 residues long. Trimming cost V 5 bases and J 9 bases, with 11 bases left between them. The CDR3 nucleotides are TGTGCCAGCAGTACGGAATTCGCTGAGCAGTTCTTC. This sequence encodes CASSTEFAEQFF.

Worth noting for this clonotype: A much larger clone differs from this one at a single base, so this may be a read error. V is TRBV20-1 and J is TRBJ2-3; no reliable D call. V was pared by 0 bases and J by 7 bases, with 8 bases between. The CDR3 length is 12 residues. Per the germline V gene, CDR1 is DFQATT and CDR2 is SNEGSKA (reference sequence). In DNA form, the CDR3 reads TGCAGTGCTAGAGATCTAGGTCATACGCAGTATTTT. It encodes CSARDLGHTQYF.

The J gene is TRBJ1-2, the V gene TRBV28; D gene unclear. The CDR3 runs 14 residues. The V end lost 4 bases, the J end lost 4 bases, and 13 bases lay between the germline ends. CDR1 and CDR2 (germline): MDHEN, SYDVKM. The CDR3 DNA reads as TGTGCCAGCAGTTCCGCTGGGAAGCTCTATGGCTACACCTTC. It is translated as CASSSAGKLYGYTF.

V is TRBV11-1 and J is TRBJ1-2; possibly TRBD1 for D (6 bases). The CDR3 sequence is 16 residues long. CDR1 SGHAT and CDR2 FQDESV come from the germline V gene (reference sequence). Between the trimmed V and J ends, which lost 5 bases and 6 bases, there was a span of 22 bases. In DNA, the CDR3 is TGTGCCAGCAGCCCAGATTACAGGGCTAGCCCTCATGGCTACACCTTC. Translated, it gives CASSPDYRASPHGYTF.